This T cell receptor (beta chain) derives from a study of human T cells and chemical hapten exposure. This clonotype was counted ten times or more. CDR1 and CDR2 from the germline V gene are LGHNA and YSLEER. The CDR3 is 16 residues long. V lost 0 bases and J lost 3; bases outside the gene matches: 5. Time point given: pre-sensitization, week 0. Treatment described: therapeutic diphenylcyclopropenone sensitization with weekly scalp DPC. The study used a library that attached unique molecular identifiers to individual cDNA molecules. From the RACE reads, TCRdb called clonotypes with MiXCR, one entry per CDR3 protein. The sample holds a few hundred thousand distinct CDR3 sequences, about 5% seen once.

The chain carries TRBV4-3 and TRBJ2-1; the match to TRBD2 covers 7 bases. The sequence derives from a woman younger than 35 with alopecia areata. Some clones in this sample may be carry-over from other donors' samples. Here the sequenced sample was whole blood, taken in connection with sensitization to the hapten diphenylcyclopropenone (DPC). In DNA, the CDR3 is TGCGCCAGCAGCCAAGATCCGGGGGGAGACTACAATGAGCAGTTCTTC. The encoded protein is CASSQDPGGDYNEQFF.